The sequence of this TCR beta chain was determined in a study of molecular identifiers for immune sequencing clone quantification (dated by TCRdb to the late 2010s). In the study overall: For a replicate experiment, the RNA from either about 20,000 or 100,000 naive CD8 T cells was divided into five aliquots, and four of those aliquots went on to sequencing. This methods study benchmarked molecular-identifier clustering-based TCR repertoire sequencing (MIDCIRS) and TCR RNA copy counting, using CD8 T cells to do so.

About this clonotype itself: Its antigen remains unidentified. No much larger clonotype is one base removed from it; base qualities were not supplied.

Receptors were amplified or captured by PCR. For sequencing, an Illumina HiSeq 4000 was employed. Bulk TCR libraries were made following a previously described method, with the TCR primers given in Table S5. Purification of total RNA was performed with the Qiagen AllPrep DNA/RNA kit. Before analysis, reads from multiple sequencing runs of one library were combined. For the original study's pipeline: Reads were retained only if the reads had an exact TCR constant sequence, and the retained reads were trimmed to 150 nt and grouped according to their 12-nt molecular barcodes. Reads within each barcode group were sub-clustered using a 15% Levenshtein threshold, and quality-weighted consensus sequences were constructed for each RNA molecule. Non-functional sequences were excluded, and lower-count sequences lying one edit away from another sequence were also excluded. Barcode sub-clusters with fewer than 20% of the maximum read count were removed, based on fitting two negative binomial distributions. The public reads were reanalyzed by TCRdb: fastp trimming at Q25, MiXCR alignment, in-frame beta chains only. For every CDR3 protein sequence, its rows merge into one entry that carries the most common genes and DNA. The V and J calls shown here were made by TCRdb, not taken from the authors' results. In all, the sample holds over 600,000 distinct CDR3 sequences, and about 20% of those were seen once. The ten largest clonotypes hold 0.85% of the sample.

Overall study results and their limits: When barcode sub-clustering was not used, chimeric consensus sequences inflated TCR diversity, with chimeras reaching as high as 47%. Clones above 20 RNA copies held over 97% of molecules in CMV-specific effector cells but under 1% in naive cells. A single cell's worth of spiked-in Jurkat TCR RNA was reported detectable even among one million naive CD8 T cells. Identical TCR molecules sharing a barcode could cause highly expanded clone sizes to be underestimated. The naive libraries included spiked-in Jurkat TCR RNA (roughly nine copies' worth), and this Jurkat TCR RNA is not part of the donor repertoire. Modeling indicated around 3.2 TCR RNA copies recovered per cell, compared with about 9.4 by digital PCR, which implies a capture efficiency of 25% to 35%.

Libraries of naive CD8 T cells were built from around 20,000 to 990,000 sorted cells, with 10%, 30% or 50% of the purified RNA used. Naive CD8 T cells, defined as CD8+CD4-CCR7+CD45RA+, were FACS-sorted into RLT Plus buffer on a BD FACSAria II. To test detection sensitivity, Jurkat RNA equivalent to nine to ten TCR copies was spiked into samples of roughly 20,000-1,000,000 naive CD8 T cells. Enrichment of CD8 T cells was performed with RosetteSep CD8+ T Cell Enrichment Cocktail and Ficoll-Paque, after which ACK red cell lysis was carried out. Sequencing was carried out using naive CD8+ T cells from blood, with Jurkat cell RNA spiked in. What the cell subset or site label conveys for this sample: FACS-sorted CD8+CD4-CCR7+CD45RA+ naive T cells. The TCR was taken from a human donor in good health. Some libraries in this study had Jurkat cell RNA spiked in.

The base sequence is TGCGCCAGCAGCCAGGGCTTGAGCGGGACATACAATGAGCAGTTCTTC. Its protein product is CASSQGLSGTYNEQFF. The rearrangement joined TRBV4-1 to TRBJ2-1; TRBD2 is a weak D gene call, 7 bases matching. The trim is 3 bases for V and 4 bases for J, with a gap of 16 bases between the germline ends. CDR1 and CDR2, looked up from the germline V gene, are MGHRA and YSYEKL. Counted from cysteine to phenylalanine, this CDR3 has 16 amino acids. CDR3 DNA is the only sequence kept; it has 48 bases, read in frame from the first base.